This T cell receptor beta chain was identified during a study of blood T cell repertoires in COVID-19. Whole-study context: The samples span acute and convalescent COVID-19 from the United States, Italy and Spain.

For this clone: One end of the junction does not line up with germline, which may come from a read error.

Per the authors' pipeline: Cell counts per sample came from amplifying reference gene primers. Here immunoSEQ multiplex PCR was the method, and the copy in TCRdb shows in-frame clones only, minus some. V, J and clone size are those of that table, while D and trimming were read from the DNA. The sample has some 130,000 clones, around 83% seen once. The sequence derives from a man aged 30-40 years who had recovered from COVID-19. Input material: PBMCs or T cells enriched from blood (not recorded which).

In DNA form, the CDR3 reads TGTGCCAGTAGTGCTACCGGGACAGGGGGCGACCACTTC. It yields the protein CASSATGTGGDHF. This chain uses TRBV19 with TRBJ2-7, with 12 bases fitting TRBD1. The germline V gene encodes CDR1 LNHDA and CDR2 SQIVND (reference sequence). CDR3 length: 13 amino acids.